Listed below are T cell receptor beta chains from one sample, sequenced in a study of CD8+CD57+ T cells in acquired aplastic anemia. TCRdb called the reads again in MiXCR, with one record for every CDR3 protein. The profile covers around 180,000 distinct CDR3 sequences, with nearly 50% appearing a single time and over 10% taken by the ten largest. Sequenced sample: sorted CD4+, CD8+, or CD8+CD57+ T cells (not recorded which) from PBMCs. Receptor source: a human donor with aplastic anemia. The CDR3 runs from the conserved cysteine through the conserved F or W. Each record gives: clone size, D gene, J gene, V gene, CDR3 DNA, CDR3 protein. A D gene is named only where the DNA matches it firmly. Clone size is stated in some rows and not others, as once, few, many or a class when expanded.

abundance: many; d_gene: .; j_gene: TRBJ2-6; v_gene: TRBV2; CDR3nt: TGTGCCAGAACCTTCTCTGGGGCCAACGTCCTGACTTTC; CDR3aa: CARTFSGANVLTF
abundance: .; d_gene: TRBD2; j_gene: TRBJ2-2; v_gene: TRBV24-1; CDR3nt: TGTGCCACCAGTGACCCTGGGAGGGGCGAGACCGGGGAGCTGTTTTTT; CDR3aa: CATSDPGRGETGELFF
abundance: .; d_gene: .; j_gene: TRBJ2-5; v_gene: TRBV2; CDR3nt: TGTGCCAGCAGCCCAGGGACGCAAGAGACCCAGTACTTC; CDR3aa: CASSPGTQETQYF
abundance: .; d_gene: TRBD1; j_gene: TRBJ2-1; v_gene: TRBV12-3/TRBV12-4; CDR3nt: TGTGCCAGCAGTTCGAGAGACAGGGGTGAGCAGTTCTTC; CDR3aa: CASSSRDRGEQFF
abundance: .; d_gene: .; j_gene: TRBJ2-1; v_gene: TRBV2; CDR3nt: TGTGCCAGCAGTGAGTCGGGGAGTTACAATGAGCAGTTCTTC; CDR3aa: CASSESGSYNEQFF
abundance: few; d_gene: .; j_gene: TRBJ1-1; v_gene: TRBV24-1; CDR3nt: TGTGCCACCAGTTTTCGACGTGAAGCTTTCTTT; CDR3aa: CATSFRREAFF
abundance: few; d_gene: .; j_gene: TRBJ1-1; v_gene: TRBV2; CDR3nt: TGTGCCAGCGTCGGAGGAGAGAACACTGAAGCTTTCTTT; CDR3aa: CASVGGENTEAFF
abundance: .; d_gene: TRBD1; j_gene: TRBJ2-7; v_gene: TRBV10-3; CDR3nt: TGTGCCATCAGTGAAACAGGGGGTCCGAATAATGAGCAGTACTTC; CDR3aa: CAISETGGPNNEQYF
abundance: .; d_gene: TRBD2; j_gene: TRBJ2-3; v_gene: TRBV5-4; CDR3nt: TGTGCCAGCAGCTTGGGGACTAGCGGGGGCCTCAGCACAGATACGCAGTATTTT; CDR3aa: CASSLGTSGGLSTDTQYF
abundance: many; d_gene: TRBD1; j_gene: TRBJ2-7; v_gene: TRBV9; CDR3nt: TGTGCCAGCAGCGTACAGGACAGGGGGCTATACGAGCAGTACTTC; CDR3aa: CASSVQDRGLYEQYF
abundance: .; d_gene: .; j_gene: TRBJ1-6; v_gene: TRBV24-1; CDR3nt: TGTGCCACCAGTGATTCGACGGGAAATTCACCCCTCCACTTT; CDR3aa: CATSDSTGNSPLHF
abundance: .; d_gene: TRBD2; j_gene: TRBJ2-7; v_gene: TRBV24-1; CDR3nt: TGTGCCACCAGTACGACTAGCGGGGGGGCTCCCGAGCAGTACTTC; CDR3aa: CATSTTSGGAPEQYF
abundance: once; d_gene: .; j_gene: TRBJ1-6; v_gene: TRBV20-1; CDR3nt: TGCAGTGCTAGGACGAAGAATACAGGGAATTCACCCCTCCACTTT; CDR3aa: CSARTKNTGNSPLHF
abundance: .; d_gene: TRBD2; j_gene: TRBJ2-1; v_gene: TRBV20-1; CDR3nt: TGCAGTGCTAGTACGACTAGCGGATACAATAAGCAGTTCTTC; CDR3aa: CSASTTSGYNKQFF
abundance: .; d_gene: TRBD2; j_gene: TRBJ2-2; v_gene: TRBV3-1; CDR3nt: TGTGCCAGCAGCACGCTTGGACTAGCGGGGACTACCGGGGAGCTGTTTTTT; CDR3aa: CASSTLGLAGTTGELFF
abundance: .; d_gene: .; j_gene: TRBJ2-7; v_gene: TRBV10-2; CDR3nt: TGCGCCAGCGTCACACAGGGTCTCTATTCCCAGCAGTACTTC; CDR3aa: CASVTQGLYSQQYF
abundance: few; d_gene: .; j_gene: TRBJ1-1; v_gene: TRBV18; CDR3nt: TGTGCCAGCTCACCAACCAGGGAGCCTGAAGCTTTCTTT; CDR3aa: CASSPTREPEAFF
abundance: few; d_gene: TRBD2; j_gene: TRBJ2-3; v_gene: TRBV6-1; CDR3nt: TGTGCCAGCAGTGTAATACTAGCGGGGGGGCCGCAAGATACGCAGTATTTT; CDR3aa: CASSVILAGGPQDTQYF
abundance: few; d_gene: TRBD1; j_gene: TRBJ2-7; v_gene: TRBV28; CDR3nt: TGTGCCAGCAGTTCTCCCGGGACAGGGTTGATAAAGGACTTC; CDR3aa: CASSSPGTGLIKDF
abundance: .; d_gene: .; j_gene: TRBJ2-1; v_gene: TRBV15; CDR3nt: TGTGCCACCAGCAGGAGTTGGGGGATGAATGAGCAGTTCTTC; CDR3aa: CATSRSWGMNEQFF
abundance: .; d_gene: .; j_gene: TRBJ2-5; v_gene: TRBV5-6; CDR3nt: TGTGCCAGCAGCTTGGTGGGGGACCAAGAGACCCAGTACTTC; CDR3aa: CASSLVGDQETQYF
abundance: few; d_gene: .; j_gene: TRBJ1-2; v_gene: TRBV20-1; CDR3nt: TGCAGTGCTTCTGTACGCTATGGCTACACCTTC; CDR3aa: CSASVRYGYTF
abundance: .; d_gene: .; j_gene: TRBJ2-7; v_gene: TRBV10-3; CDR3nt: TGTGCCATCAGTCCCCGAGAGAGGCCCTACGAGCAGTACTTC; CDR3aa: CAISPRERPYEQYF
abundance: .; d_gene: .; j_gene: TRBJ2-7; v_gene: TRBV9; CDR3nt: TGTGCCAGCAGAGCCGCGGAGGGGTACGAGCAGTACTTC; CDR3aa: CASRAAEGYEQYF
abundance: .; d_gene: .; j_gene: TRBJ1-2; v_gene: TRBV29-1; CDR3nt: TGCAGCGTTGAAGATCGAGGCAGCTATGGCTACACCTTC; CDR3aa: CSVEDRGSYGYTF
abundance: .; d_gene: TRBD1; j_gene: TRBJ2-7; v_gene: TRBV2; CDR3nt: TGTGCCAGCAGGCCCGGACAGGGTCCCTACGAGCAGCACTTC; CDR3aa: CASRPGQGPYEQHF
abundance: few; d_gene: TRBD2; j_gene: TRBJ2-1; v_gene: TRBV7-2; CDR3nt: TGTGCCAGCAGCTTAGCCGGGGGGACGAGCTCCTACAATGAGCAGTTCTTC; CDR3aa: CASSLAGGTSSYNEQFF
abundance: .; d_gene: TRBD2; j_gene: TRBJ2-1; v_gene: TRBV4-1; CDR3nt: TGCGCCAGCAGCCAAGCAGCGGGGAGCTCCTACAATGAGCAGTTCTTC; CDR3aa: CASSQAAGSSYNEQFF
abundance: .; d_gene: TRBD1; j_gene: TRBJ1-4; v_gene: TRBV5-1; CDR3nt: TGCGCCAGCAGAAACTCAGGGGACAGGCGAGGCGAAGAACTGTTTTTT; CDR3aa: CASRNSGDRRGEELFF
abundance: .; d_gene: .; j_gene: TRBJ1-3; v_gene: TRBV20-1; CDR3nt: TGCAGTGCTTGGGACTCCACTGGAAACACCATATATTTT; CDR3aa: CSAWDSTGNTIYF
abundance: .; d_gene: TRBD1; j_gene: TRBJ2-7; v_gene: TRBV9; CDR3nt: TGTGCCAGCAGCTCAAGAGGGACAGGGCCCTACGAGCAGTACTTC; CDR3aa: CASSSRGTGPYEQYF
abundance: .; d_gene: TRBD1; j_gene: TRBJ2-3; v_gene: TRBV24-1; CDR3nt: TGTGCCACCAGACAGGGGATCACAGATACGCAGTATTTT; CDR3aa: CATRQGITDTQYF
abundance: .; d_gene: .; j_gene: TRBJ2-7; v_gene: TRBV2; CDR3nt: TGTGCCAGAGGGCCCGAGTCAAGGAGCTCCTACGAGCAGTACTTC; CDR3aa: CARGPESRSSYEQYF
abundance: .; d_gene: .; j_gene: TRBJ2-6; v_gene: TRBV2; CDR3nt: TGTGCCAGCAGTACAGGGATGACCGTCCTGACTTTC; CDR3aa: CASSTGMTVLTF
abundance: many; d_gene: .; j_gene: TRBJ2-5; v_gene: TRBV29-1; CDR3nt: TGCAGCGTTGTGGGCAGGGCGCTTGAGACCCAGTACTTC; CDR3aa: CSVVGRALETQYF
abundance: many; d_gene: TRBD1; j_gene: TRBJ1-2; v_gene: TRBV10-3; CDR3nt: TGTGCCATCAGGGGACAGGGACTAGCTAACTATGGCTACACCTTC; CDR3aa: CAIRGQGLANYGYTF
abundance: .; d_gene: TRBD1; j_gene: TRBJ2-7; v_gene: TRBV7-9; CDR3nt: TGTGCCAGCAGCTTGGGACAGGGGCAGCAGTACTTC; CDR3aa: CASSLGQGQQYF
abundance: .; d_gene: .; j_gene: TRBJ2-5; v_gene: TRBV15; CDR3nt: TGTGCCACCGATGCTTTGAGCGAGACCCAGTACTTC; CDR3aa: CATDALSETQYF
abundance: few; d_gene: TRBD1; j_gene: TRBJ1-1; v_gene: TRBV29-1; CDR3nt: TGCAGCGGTACAGGGGGCCGCACTGAAGCTTTCTTT; CDR3aa: CSGTGGRTEAFF
abundance: many; d_gene: .; j_gene: TRBJ2-3; v_gene: TRBV20-1; CDR3nt: TGCAGTGCTAGATCCGGACAAGACACAGATACGCAGTATTTT; CDR3aa: CSARSGQDTDTQYF
abundance: .; d_gene: TRBD1; j_gene: TRBJ1-2; v_gene: TRBV29-1; CDR3nt: TGCAGCATCACAGGGGCCTATGGCTACACCTTC; CDR3aa: CSITGAYGYTF
abundance: .; d_gene: TRBD1; j_gene: TRBJ1-2; v_gene: TRBV30; CDR3nt: TGTGCATCGACCAGGGGGAAAAGGGGTGGCTACACCTTC; CDR3aa: CASTRGKRGGYTF
abundance: once; d_gene: .; j_gene: TRBJ2-5; v_gene: TRBV25-1; CDR3nt: TGTGCCAGCAGTGTGCAATCCGGGACATACTACCAAGAGACCCAGTACTTC; CDR3aa: CASSVQSGTYYQETQYF
abundance: .; d_gene: .; j_gene: TRBJ2-3; v_gene: TRBV25-1; CDR3nt: TGTGCCAGCACGAGCCGGACGGATACTTCAGATACGCAGTATTTT; CDR3aa: CASTSRTDTSDTQYF
abundance: .; d_gene: TRBD1; j_gene: TRBJ2-1; v_gene: TRBV19; CDR3nt: TGTGCCACGGTGGACAGGCCTTCCTACAATGAGCAGTTCTTC; CDR3aa: CATVDRPSYNEQFF
abundance: .; d_gene: TRBD2; j_gene: TRBJ2-4; v_gene: TRBV24-1; CDR3nt: TGTGCCACCAGTCCAACGGGGGGGAACATTCAGTACTTC; CDR3aa: CATSPTGGNIQYF
abundance: .; d_gene: .; j_gene: TRBJ2-1; v_gene: TRBV2; CDR3nt: TGTGCCAGCAGTGTTGGGCCAACTAATGAGCAGTTCTTC; CDR3aa: CASSVGPTNEQFF
abundance: .; d_gene: TRBD2; j_gene: TRBJ2-3; v_gene: TRBV11-2; CDR3nt: TGTGCCAGCAGCTTAGACGGACTAGCGGGAGATACGCAGTATTTT; CDR3aa: CASSLDGLAGDTQYF
abundance: many; d_gene: .; j_gene: TRBJ1-1; v_gene: TRBV9; CDR3nt: TGTGCCAGCAGCTTAACAGTCGGAGGCACTGAAGCTTTCTTT; CDR3aa: CASSLTVGGTEAFF
abundance: many; d_gene: .; j_gene: TRBJ2-6; v_gene: TRBV10-2; CDR3nt: TGCGCCAGCAGCCCGGGCTCTGGGGCCAACGTCCTGACTTTC; CDR3aa: CASSPGSGANVLTF
abundance: .; d_gene: TRBD2; j_gene: TRBJ2-1; v_gene: TRBV25-1; CDR3nt: TGTGCCAGCAGTGAAAAGACTAGCGGGAGTGGGAATGAGCAGTTCTTC; CDR3aa: CASSEKTSGSGNEQFF